The 28 T cell receptor beta chains below all came from one sample that was sequenced in a study of T cell repertoires in cytomegalovirus infection (dated by TCRdb to about 2019). The run used an Illumina HiSeq 1500. TCRdb trimmed the raw reads at Q25, called clones with MiXCR and kept productive beta chains. Each record represents a unique CDR3 protein, reported with the most common genes and DNA among its rows. The sample table lists around 440,000 distinct CDR3 sequences, roughly 10% of them with a count of one. The ten largest clones add up to 9.5% to 13% of the sample. Sequences were obtained from PBMCs. These receptors were taken from a human donor in good health (CMV status not recorded). Some clones in this sample may be carry-over from other donors' samples.

This clonotype came up many times. The genes are TRBV7-9 and TRBJ2-3, with D unresolved. The CDR3 is 14 residues long. Germline lookup yields CDR1 SEHNR and CDR2 FQNEAQ (reference sequence). V was cut by 6 bases and J by 0 bases, with 10 bases left in between. The chain's CDR3 is CASSNLISTDTQYF. For the CDR3, the DNA is TGTGCCAGCAGTAACTTGATAAGCACAGATACGCAGTATTTT.

This clonotype was recorded many times. The chain has TRBV29-1 and TRBJ2-4; 8 nucleotides match TRBD2. The junction had 5 bases not matched to a gene; V was cut back by 5 bases and J by 5 bases. The CDR3 runs 13 residues. The germline gives CDR1 SQVTM, CDR2 ANQGSEA. CDR3 sequence reads: CSVTRGGQNIQYF. CDR3 sequence (DNA): TGCAGCGTTACTCGGGGGGGGCAAAACATTCAGTACTTC.

At least ten counts were recorded for this clonotype. The chain is built from TRBV19 and TRBJ2-7; 7 bases fit TRBD1. The CDR3 is 13 amino acids. Unmatched junction bases numbered 2, after V lost 4 bases and J lost 2 bases. Germline loops: CDR1 LNHDA, CDR2 SQIVND (reference sequence). CDR3: CASSTGGPYEQYF. The CDR3, as DNA: TGTGCCAGTAGTACAGGGGGTCCCTACGAGCAGTACTTC.

This clonotype was counted at least ten times. The J gene is TRBJ1-5, the V gene TRBV7-8; the D is unclear. The CDR3 runs to 15 residues. CDR1 SGHVS and CDR2 FQNEAQ come from the germline V gene. V was shortened by 6 bases and J by 7 bases, with 19 bases between the two germline ends. CDR3 nucleotides: TGTGCCAGCAGTCTCCGTGCCGGGTTTGGACAGCCCCAGCATTTT. It encodes CASSLRAGFGQPQHF.

The rearrangement joins TRBV20-1 to TRBJ2-7, with TRBD2 matching 9 bases. This CDR3 is built from 16 residues. Germline V gene sequence: CDR1 DFQATT, CDR2 SNEGSKA (reference sequence). Trimming removed 1 base from V and 4 bases from J; junction bases left unmatched: 11. CDR3: CSARADLAGRPYEQYF. In nucleotides, the CDR3 is TGCAGTGCTAGAGCTGATCTAGCGGGGCGACCGTACGAGCAGTACTTC.

This clonotype was counted ten times or more. The rearrangement links TRBV12-3 or TRBV12-4 to TRBJ1-6, with 7 bases matching TRBD1. The CDR3 contains 14 residues. V dropped 4 bases and J dropped 9; count of bases not matched to a gene: 6. The CDR3 sequence is CASSSRQGGSPLHF. CDR3 DNA sequence: TGTGCCAGCAGTTCCCGACAGGGTGGTTCACCCCTCCACTTT.

V gene TRBV9 combines with J gene TRBJ2-3; no clear D gene. In germline, CDR1 is SGDLS, CDR2 YYNGEE. The CDR3 covers 14 residues. V lost 1 base, J lost 0 bases, and 6 bases lay in between. This CDR3 is CASSVLTSTDTQYF. For the CDR3, the DNA is TGTGCCAGCAGCGTATTAACTAGCACAGATACGCAGTATTTT.

This clonotype has just a few counts. An end of the junction does not agree with germline; a read error may underlie this. V is TRBV29-1 and J is TRBJ2-1; D is ambiguous. CDR1 is SQVTM, CDR2 ANQGSEA, per germline. The CDR3 consists of 11 residues. CDR3 sequence reads: CSVGKTLGSLF. The CDR3 bases are TGCAGCGTCGGAAAAACTTTGGGAAGTCTCTTC.

This clonotype was counted a few times. The chain uses TRBV19 and TRBJ1-5; TRBD1 might be the D (5 bases). V lost 2 bases, J lost 4 bases, and 15 bases lay in between. This CDR3 is built from 16 residues. Germline CDR1 is LNHDA and CDR2 is SQIVND (reference sequence). Here the CDR3 reads CASSIRGRSSNQPQHF. CDR3 in DNA: TGTGCCAGTAGTATAAGGGGCAGAAGCTCGAATCAGCCCCAGCATTTT. Full variable domain (outside the CDR3, taken from reference TRBV19 and TRBJ1-5): DGGITQSPKYLFRKEGQNVTLSCEQNLNHDAMYWYRQDPGQGLRLIYYSQIVNDFQKGDIAEGYSVSREKKESFPLTVTSAQKNPTAFYLCASSIRGRSSNQPQHFGDGTRLSIL.

This clonotype came up many times. The chain links TRBV11-2 to TRBJ2-7, with 10 bases identical to TRBD2. The trim removed 5 bases at V and 0 bases at J, leaving 4 bases unmatched. The CDR3 runs to 15 residues. Per the germline V gene, CDR1 is SGHAT and CDR2 is FQNNGV. The CDR3 DNA reads TGTGCCAGCAGCGTGCTAGCGGGGGCCTCCTACGAGCAGTACTTC. It specifies CASSVLAGASYEQYF.

This clonotype occurred a few times. The chain employs TRBV24-1 and TRBJ2-7; 8 nucleotides agree with TRBD1. V dropped 3 bases and J dropped 4; count of bases not matched to a gene: 7. The CDR3 is 15 residues long. CDR1 is KGHDR and CDR2 is SFDVKD in the germline V gene. In DNA form, the CDR3 reads TGTGCCACCAGTGATCCACTGACAGGGGCTTACGAGCAGTACTTC. Protein sequence: CATSDPLTGAYEQYF.

This clonotype was seen many times. The chain has TRBV20-1 and TRBJ2-3, with D uncertain. This CDR3 comprises 12 residues. The V gene lost 3 bases and the J gene lost 2 bases, with 6 bases spanning the gap. Per the germline V gene, CDR1 is DFQATT and CDR2 is SNEGSKA (reference sequence). Here the CDR3 reads CSASRLTDTQYF. The CDR3 DNA reads as TGCAGTGCTAGTCGCCTCACAGATACGCAGTATTTT.

This clonotype has ten or more counts. V usage is TRBV5-4 and J usage is TRBJ2-3, with TRBD2 matching over 7 bases. Per the germline V gene, CDR1 is SGHNT and CDR2 is YYREEE (reference sequence). CDR3 length: 15 amino acids. The junction had 8 bases not matched to a gene; V was cut back by 0 bases and J by 7 bases. The DNA of the CDR3 is TGTGCCAGCAGCTTGGGAAAGCGGGAAACGAATACGCAGTATTTT. Its protein product is CASSLGKRETNTQYF.

The CDR3 sequence: CASSLAAGLGFEQYF. The CDR3 DNA is TGTGCCAGCAGTTTGGCGGCAGGGCTGGGGTTCGAGCAGTACTTC. V and J are TRBV27 and TRBJ2-7; perhaps TRBD1 as D (5 bases). The CDR3 is made up of 15 amino acids. Trimming shortened V by 3 bases and J by 6 bases, and 18 bases separated the two germline ends. CDR1 is MNHEY and CDR2 is SMNVEV in the germline V gene (reference sequence).

This clonotype showed up many times. The genes are TRBV12-3 or TRBV12-4 and TRBJ1-1; D unresolved. The V and J ends lost 5 bases and 0 bases respectively, with 13 bases between them. The CDR3 totals 15 residues. The CDR3 sequence is CASSPGPPLNTEAFF. CDR3 in DNA: TGTGCCAGCAGTCCTGGGCCACCACTGAACACTGAAGCTTTCTTT.

This clonotype has ten or more counts. The CDR3 sequence is CASSLGSVNEQFF. The CDR3 nucleotides read TGTGCCAGCAGCTTGGGTTCGGTCAATGAGCAGTTCTTC. This chain uses TRBV7-6 with TRBJ2-1; D uncertain. This CDR3 has 13 amino acids. V was cut by 3 bases and J by 6 bases, with 9 bases left in between. Germline V CDR1 and CDR2: SGHVS, FNYEAQ.

This clonotype was detected ten times or more. The CDR3 reads CASSMDGSSGANVLTF. In DNA form, the CDR3 reads TGTGCCAGCAGTATGGACGGCAGCTCTGGGGCCAACGTCCTGACTTTC. The chain joins TRBV6-5 to TRBJ2-6; D uncertain. The CDR3 is 16 amino acids. Per the germline V gene, CDR1 is MNHEY and CDR2 is SVGAGI. The ends were cut back, 5 bases at V and 0 bases at J, with 11 bases in the middle.

The V and J genes are TRBV15 and TRBJ2-7, with D tentatively TRBD2 (6 bases). This CDR3 has 16 amino acids. Germline V lookup: CDR1 LNHNV, CDR2 YYDKDF (reference sequence). The V gene lost 5 bases and the J gene lost 2 bases, with 19 bases spanning the gap. In DNA, the CDR3 is TGTGCCACCAGCCCTCCCCCGGGAGAAGGGACCTACGAGCAGTACTTC. Amino acids: CATSPPPGEGTYEQYF.

This clonotype was detected only a few times. The chain carries TRBV9 and TRBJ2-7; 8 positions match TRBD1. Per the germline V gene, CDR1 is SGDLS and CDR2 is YYNGEE. The CDR3 runs to 14 residues. With 4 bases clipped from V and 3 bases from J, the junction kept 6 bases outside the gene matches. In nucleotides, the CDR3 is TGTGCCAGCAGCCCGGACAGGGACCTCTACGAGCAGTACTTC. This encodes CASSPDRDLYEQYF.

This rearrangement joins TRBV25-1 to TRBJ2-2; D is possibly TRBD1 or TRBD2 (5 bases each). This CDR3 region has 14 residues. Trimming stripped 1 base from V and 6 bases from J, with 9 bases between. Germline V gene sequence: CDR1 MGHDK, CDR2 SYGVNS. Here the CDR3 reads CASSEWVGAGELFF. The DNA for the CDR3 is TGTGCCAGCAGTGAATGGGTGGGGGCCGGGGAGCTGTTTTTT. Using reference TRBV25-1 and TRBJ2-2 for the parts outside the CDR3, the full variable domain is EADIYQTPRYLVIGTGKKITLECSQTMGHDKMYWYQQDPGMELHLIHYSYGVNSTEKGDLSSESTVSRIRTEHFPLTLESARPSHTSQYLCASSEWVGAGELFFGEGSRLTVL.

This clonotype was observed at least ten times. The genes are TRBV12-3 or TRBV12-4 and TRBJ1-1; D not resolved. The germline V and J ends were trimmed by 7 bases and 2 bases, with 11 bases remaining between them. This CDR3 spans 13 amino acids. Written as DNA, the CDR3 is TGTGCCAGCAACTCGGGTCTTAACACTGAAGCTTTCTTT. Its protein product is CASNSGLNTEAFF.

Comments on this clonotype: Possible read error: a much larger clone is one base away. The chain joins TRBV6-1 to TRBJ1-2; a possible D gene is TRBD1 (5 bases). The CDR3 sequence is 14 residues long. CDR1 MNHNS and CDR2 SASEGT come from the germline V gene. Trimming shortened V by 8 bases and J by 7 bases, and 20 bases separated the two germline ends. The CDR3: CASVNGWGPSGYTF. The CDR3 DNA reads TGTGCCAGCGTCAACGGGTGGGGCCCAAGTGGCTACACCTTC.

This clonotype was counted at least ten times. The chain is built from TRBV5-1 and TRBJ2-2; 7 bases line up with TRBD1. Trimming removed 1 base from V and 1 base from J; junction bases left unmatched: 7. The CDR3 is 17 amino acids. Germline values: CDR1 SGHRS, CDR2 YFSETQ. Here the CDR3 reads CASSLPPWTGNTGELFF. CDR3 coding DNA: TGCGCCAGCAGCTTGCCCCCTTGGACAGGGAACACCGGGGAGCTGTTTTTT.

This clonotype was seen more than once but under ten times. The gene calls are TRBV2 and TRBJ1-1; possible D gene TRBD1, 5 bases. Trimming removed 2 bases from V and 1 base from J, with 11 bases in between. Germline CDR1 reads SNHLY; CDR2 reads FYNNEI. This CDR3 region has 15 residues. The DNA for the CDR3 is TGTGCCAGCAGTGAAAGCAGGGTCGGGAACACTGAAGCTTTCTTT. This sequence encodes CASSESRVGNTEAFF.

This clonotype was observed at least ten times. This chain links TRBV5-4 with TRBJ2-7; 7 nucleotides align to TRBD1. J lost 6 bases, V lost 1 base, and 10 bases had no gene match. From germline, CDR1 is SGHNT and CDR2 YYREEE (reference sequence). This CDR3 is built from 15 residues. CDR3 sequence reads: CASSLLAGGMGEQYF. DNA for the CDR3: TGTGCCAGCAGCTTGTTGGCAGGGGGTATGGGCGAGCAGTACTTC.

This clonotype was seen ten or more times. The chain recombines TRBV19 with TRBJ2-3; D is unresolved. There are 12 residues in the CDR3. V was cut by 5 bases and J by 5 bases, with 8 bases left in between. The germline gives CDR1 LNHDA, CDR2 SQIVND (reference sequence). DNA of the CDR3: TGTGCCAGTAGTGCCACACTAGATACGCAGTATTTT. Protein product: CASSATLDTQYF.

This clonotype has at least ten counts. The V and J genes are TRBV6-5 and TRBJ1-1, with TRBD1 identical over 8 bases. The CDR3 is 15 amino acids. Trimming took 0 bases from V and 6 from J; bases not matched to a gene: 6. CDR1 and CDR2 (germline): MNHEY, SVGAGI. This CDR3 reads CASSYSSGGGAEAFF. As DNA, the CDR3 is TGTGCCAGCAGTTACTCGTCAGGGGGCGGCGCTGAAGCTTTCTTT.

This clonotype was seen repeatedly, ten times or more. V gene TRBV7-2 combines with J gene TRBJ1-1; D possibly corresponds to TRBD1 (6 bases). Trimming took off 8 bases at V and 0 bases at J, with 16 bases between the two ends. The CDR3 contains 15 residues. Germline-derived CDR1 and CDR2 are SGHTA and FQGNSA. The CDR3 coding sequence is TGTGCCAGCCGGTCCGGGGGCCGGGTGAACACTGAAGCTTTCTTT. Translating gives CASRSGGRVNTEAFF.